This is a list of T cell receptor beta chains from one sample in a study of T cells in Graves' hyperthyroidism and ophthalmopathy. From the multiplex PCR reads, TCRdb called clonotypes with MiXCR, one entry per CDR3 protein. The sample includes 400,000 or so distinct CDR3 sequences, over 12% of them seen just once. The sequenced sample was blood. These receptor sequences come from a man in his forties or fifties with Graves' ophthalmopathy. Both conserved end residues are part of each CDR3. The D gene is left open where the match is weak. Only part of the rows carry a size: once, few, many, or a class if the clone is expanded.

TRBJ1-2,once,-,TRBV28,CASTGTNYDYTF,TGTGCCAGCACCGGGACTAACTATGACTACACCTTC
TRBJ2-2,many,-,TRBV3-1,CASSQGSTGRTGELFF,TGTGCCAGCAGCCAAGGGAGCACAGGGCGCACCGGGGAGCTGTTTTTT
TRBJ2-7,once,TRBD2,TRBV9,CASSATSGSLREQYF,TGTGCCAGCAGCGCTACTAGCGGGAGTTTACGGGAGCAGTACTTC
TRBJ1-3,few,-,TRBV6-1,CASRGSGSGNTIYF,TGTGCCAGCCGGGGTTCTGGATCCGGAAACACCATATATTTT
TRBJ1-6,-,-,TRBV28,CASRTSQGSNSPLHF,TGTGCCAGCAGGACCTCACAGGGATCTAATTCACCCCTCCACTTT
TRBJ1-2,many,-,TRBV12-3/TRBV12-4,CASSAGFNYGYTF,TGTGCCAGCAGTGCAGGGTTTAACTATGGCTACACCTTC
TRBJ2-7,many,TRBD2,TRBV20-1,CSAALLAGVGEQYF,TGCAGTGCCGCCCTCCTAGCGGGAGTCGGCGAGCAGTACTTC
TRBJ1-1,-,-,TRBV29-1,CSVEDPPPGENTEAFF,TGCAGCGTTGAAGATCCCCCCCCAGGGGAGAACACTGAAGCTTTCTTT
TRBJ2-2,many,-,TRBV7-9,CASSPTSLGELFF,TGTGCCAGCAGCCCGACGTCGCTCGGGGAGCTGTTTTTT
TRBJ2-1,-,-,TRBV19,CASSIGWEQFF,TGTGCCAGTAGTATAGGTTGGGAGCAGTTCTTC
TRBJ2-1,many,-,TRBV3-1,CASSQDLGTLSNEQFF,TGTGCCAGCAGCCAAGATCTAGGGACCCTTAGCAATGAGCAGTTCTTC
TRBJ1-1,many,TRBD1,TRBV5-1,CASSSRQGGNTEAFF,TGCGCCAGCAGCTCCCGACAGGGCGGGAACACTGAAGCTTTCTTT
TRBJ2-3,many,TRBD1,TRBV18,CASTRDRTDTQYF,TGTGCCAGCACCCGGGACAGGACAGATACGCAGTATTTT
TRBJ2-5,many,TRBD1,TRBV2,CASRDRGETQYF,TGTGCCAGCCGGGACAGGGGTGAGACCCAGTACTTC
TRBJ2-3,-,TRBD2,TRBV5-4,CASSGGGKKNTDTQYF,TGTGCCAGCAGCGGGGGGGGTAAGAAGAACACAGATACGCAGTATTTT
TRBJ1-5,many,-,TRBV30,CAWSGQQGQPQHF,TGTGCCTGGAGTGGACAACAGGGTCAGCCCCAGCATTTT
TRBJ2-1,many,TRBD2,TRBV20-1,CSATLPGLASYNEQFF,TGCAGTGCCACTTTACCGGGACTAGCATCCTACAATGAGCAGTTCTTC
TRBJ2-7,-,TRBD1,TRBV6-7,CANGQVKQYF,TGTGCCAACGGACAGGTTAAGCAGTACTTC
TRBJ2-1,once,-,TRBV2,CASRVHPKESAYNEQFF,TGTGCCAGCAGGGTCCACCCGAAAGAGAGCGCCTACAATGAGCAGTTCTTC
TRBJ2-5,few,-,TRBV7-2,CASSLVTTEETQYF,TGTGCCAGCAGCTTAGTAACTACCGAAGAGACCCAGTACTTC
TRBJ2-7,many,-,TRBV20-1,CSATPVTGFVSYEQYF,TGCAGTGCTACCCCGGTGACGGGGTTCGTCTCCTACGAGCAGTACTTC
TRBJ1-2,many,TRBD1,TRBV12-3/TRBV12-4,CASDGDRDGYTF,TGTGCCAGCGACGGGGACAGAGATGGCTACACCTTC
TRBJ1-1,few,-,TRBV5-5,CASSLAAPPGGWVAFF,TGTGCCAGCAGCTTGGCGGCCCCCCCGGGAGGCTGGGTAGCTTTCTTT
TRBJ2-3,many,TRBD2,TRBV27,CASSIASGRAKDTQYF,TGTGCCAGCAGTATTGCTAGCGGGAGGGCCAAAGATACGCAGTATTTT
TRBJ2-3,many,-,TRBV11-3,CASSLDGAGSTDTQYF,TGTGCCAGCAGCTTAGATGGGGCAGGGAGCACAGATACGCAGTATTTT
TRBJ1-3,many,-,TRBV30,CAWSGGWSGNTIYF,TGTGCCTGGAGTGGGGGCTGGTCTGGAAACACCATATATTTT
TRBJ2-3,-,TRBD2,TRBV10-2,CATIAGATDTQYF,TGCGCCACCATAGCGGGAGCTACAGATACGCAGTATTTT
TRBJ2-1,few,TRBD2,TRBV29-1,CSVGGSSYNEQFF,TGCAGCGTTGGCGGGAGCTCCTACAATGAGCAGTTCTTC
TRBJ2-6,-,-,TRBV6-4,CASSDSHSGANVLTF,TGTGCCAGCAGTGACTCCCACTCTGGGGCCAACGTCCTGACTTTC
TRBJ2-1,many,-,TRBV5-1,CASSGEVGEQFF,TGCGCCAGCAGCGGTGAGGTTGGTGAGCAGTTCTTC
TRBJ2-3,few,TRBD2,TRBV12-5,CASGLSRLAGGDTDTQYF,TGTGCTAGTGGTTTGTCCCGACTAGCGGGAGGGGACACAGATACGCAGTATTTT
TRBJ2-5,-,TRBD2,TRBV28,CASSPPGLAVRSVETQYF,TGTGCCAGCAGTCCACCGGGACTAGCGGTGAGAAGTGTAGAGACCCAGTACTTC
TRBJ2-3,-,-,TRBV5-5,CASSLPDITDTQYF,TGTGCCAGCAGCTTGCCAGATATCACAGATACGCAGTATTTT
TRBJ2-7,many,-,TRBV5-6,CASSGGTPTYEQYF,TGTGCCAGCAGCGGCGGGACACCAACCTACGAGCAGTACTTC
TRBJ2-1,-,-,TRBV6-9,CASSYPLSSYNEQFF,TGTGCCAGCAGTTATCCCCTTAGCTCATACAATGAGCAGTTCTTC
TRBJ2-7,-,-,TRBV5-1,CASSLGTTSSEQYF,TGCGCCAGCAGCTTGGGGACTACGTCCTCCGAGCAGTACTTC
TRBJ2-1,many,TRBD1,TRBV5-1,CASSSTSRDRYNEQFF,TGCGCCAGCAGCTCAACCTCCCGGGACAGGTACAATGAGCAGTTCTTC